The 25 T cell receptor beta chains presented below share a single source sample, sequenced in a study of shared clonotypes between healthy human individuals. Only in-frame clones appear in the TCRdb table, and some are missing; sequencing was by immunoSEQ multiplex PCR. The table shows about 2.3 million clones, with approximately 95% occurring only once. Sequenced input: naive CD4+ T cells from PBMCs. The sample's subset: CD45RA+ positively selected. Every receptor here comes from a man in his late teens or twenties in good health. Some clones in this sample may be carry-over from other donors' samples.

This chain links TRBV28 with TRBJ1-2; D uncertain. The germline V and J ends were trimmed by 7 bases and 4 bases, with 13 bases remaining between them. This CDR3 region has 13 residues. CDR1 and CDR2 (germline): MDHEN, SYDVKM. The CDR3 here is CASKITPGYGYTF. CDR3 DNA: TGTGCCAGCAAAATAACCCCCGGCTATGGCTACACCTTC.

V is TRBV2 and J is TRBJ2-7; no reliable D call. CDR1 and CDR2 (germline): SNHLY, FYNNEI. The CDR3 covers 11 residues. Trimming took off 5 bases at V and 5 bases at J, with 7 bases between the two ends. CDR3: CASSPLNEQYF. The CDR3 region has the DNA TGTGCCAGCAGTCCCCTAAACGAGCAGTACTTC. Together with reference TRBV2 and TRBJ2-7, the CDR3 gives the full variable domain: EPEVTQTPSHQVTQMGQEVILRCVPISNHLYFYWYRQILGQKVEFLVSFYNNEISEKSEIFDDQFSVERPDGSNFTLKIRSTKLEDSAMYFCASSPLNEQYFGPGTRLTVT.

In nucleotides, the CDR3 is TGTGCCAGCAGTTTAAGGGGGAGCGGGATACCACGGCATTTT. Its translation is CASSLRGSGIPRHF. V usage is TRBV28 and J usage is TRBJ1-5; D might be TRBD1 (6 bases). Trimming pared 2 bases from V and 15 bases from J, leaving 20 bases between. Germline V gives CDR1 MDHEN, CDR2 SYDVKM. This CDR3 spans 14 amino acids.

The chain has TRBV28 and TRBJ1-2, with D unresolved. CDR3 size: 12 residues. Trimming removed 7 bases at V and 1 base at J, with 7 bases between. Germline CDR1 reads MDHEN; CDR2 reads SYDVKM. Here the CDR3 reads CASMEGNYGYTF. CDR3 in DNA: TGTGCCAGCATGGAGGGTAACTATGGCTACACCTTC.

The gene calls are TRBV6-5 and TRBJ1-2, with 8 bases lining up with TRBD1. This CDR3 region has 14 residues. From germline, CDR1 is MNHEY and CDR2 SVGAGI. With 6 bases clipped from V and 10 bases from J, the junction kept 13 bases outside the gene matches. The CDR3 nucleotides read TGTGCCAGCAGCCCGGGACAGGCCCTTGGGGACTACACCTTC. As protein: CASSPGQALGDYTF.

This clone was seen a single time. This rearrangement joins TRBV29-1 to TRBJ2-1; D remains unclear. The CDR3 length is 10 residues. CDR1 and CDR2 from the germline V gene are SQVTM and ANQGSEA. V lost 4 bases and J lost 8, with 6 bases in between. This CDR3 reads CSVVIYEQFF. Written as DNA, the CDR3 is TGCAGCGTTGTCATTTATGAGCAGTTCTTC.

This CDR3 is CASSEGSLQTRHF. CDR3 DNA: TGTGCCAGCAGTGAAGGTTCCCTACAGACAAGGCATTTT. The V and J genes are TRBV6-1 and TRBJ1-5, with unresolved D. With 1 base removed from V and 15 bases from J, the gap between germline ends came to 16 bases. This CDR3 has 13 residues. Germline loops: CDR1 MNHNS, CDR2 SASEGT.

The V gene is TRBV2, the J gene TRBJ2-3; no firm D call. This CDR3 spans 13 amino acids. From germline, CDR1 is SNHLY and CDR2 FYNNEI. V was pared by 10 bases and J by 3 bases, with 14 bases between. DNA of the CDR3: TGTGCCACACTACCCACACGGACAGATACGCAGTATTTT. Its protein is CATLPTRTDTQYF.

V usage is TRBV7-9 and J usage is TRBJ2-2; 8 bases are a match to TRBD2. CDR1 and CDR2 (germline): SEHNR, FQNEAQ (reference sequence). Unmatched junction bases numbered 8, after V lost 7 bases and J lost 4 bases. The CDR3 consists of 15 residues. Here the CDR3 DNA reads TGTGCCAGCACCTCGGGGGGGTGGATCACCGGGGAGCTGTTTTTT. As protein: CASTSGGWITGELFF.

V is TRBV7-9 and J is TRBJ2-1, with D tentatively TRBD2 (7 bases). The CDR3 is 15 residues long. The ends were cut back, 5 bases at V and 2 bases at J, with 13 bases in the middle. Germline V lookup: CDR1 SEHNR, CDR2 FQNEAQ (reference sequence). CDR3 sequence: CASSIGGATYNEQFF. The CDR3 DNA reads as TGTGCCAGCAGCATTGGGGGGGCTACCTACAATGAGCAGTTCTTC.

The CDR3 DNA is TGTGCCAGCAGCCCAACGTTAACCCAAGAGACCCAGTACTTC. Translation: CASSPTLTQETQYF. The V and J genes are TRBV5-4 and TRBJ2-5, with D hard to call. V was shortened by 4 bases and J by 1 base, with 11 bases between the two germline ends. Germline V gene sequence: CDR1 SGHNT, CDR2 YYREEE (reference sequence). The CDR3 spans 14 residues.

The gene calls are TRBV5-6 and TRBJ2-7; 8 bases align to TRBD2. This CDR3 comprises 16 residues. V was pared by 0 bases and J by 4 bases, with 9 bases of the junction left unmatched. The germline V gene has CDR1 SGHDT and CDR2 YYEEEE. CDR3 amino acids: CASSLVSGGPSYEQYF. The DNA for the CDR3 is TGTGCCAGCAGCTTGGTGTCGGGAGGGCCCTCATACGAGCAGTACTTC.

Worth noting for this clone: The same CDR3 also results from other DNA sequences found in this sample. CDR3 nucleotide sequence: TGTGCCAGCAGTTACTCGAGTAACACTGAAGCTTTCTTT. Its protein product is CASSYSSNTEAFF. The chain carries TRBV6-6 and TRBJ1-1; D gene ambiguous. In germline, CDR1 is MNHNY, CDR2 SVGAGI (reference sequence). Trimming stripped 0 bases from V and 2 bases from J, with 4 bases between. The CDR3 loop spans 13 amino acids.

J is TRBJ2-7 and V is TRBV5-1; D is perhaps TRBD1 (6 bases). The CDR3 runs 14 residues. The germline gives CDR1 SGHRS, CDR2 YFSETQ. V lost 3 bases to trimming and J lost 6 bases, with 16 bases between them. The CDR3 spells CASSYRATSVEQYF. The CDR3 DNA is TGCGCCAGCAGCTACAGGGCAACTTCGGTCGAGCAGTACTTC.

The V gene is TRBV5-4, the J gene TRBJ2-7; 12 bases map to TRBD2. This CDR3 comprises 14 residues. Trimming took 3 bases from V and 5 from J; bases not matched to a gene: 3. The germline V gene has CDR1 SGHNT and CDR2 YYREEE (reference sequence). CDR3: CASSSTSGRDEQYF. The CDR3 DNA is TGTGCCAGCAGCTCGACTAGCGGGAGAGACGAGCAGTACTTC.

The sample holds a few counts of this clone. The chain employs TRBV5-1 and TRBJ1-1; D gene ambiguous. V lost 1 base and J 0 bases, leaving 10 bases between the germline ends. The CDR3 totals 15 residues. Germline assignment: CDR1 SGHRS and CDR2 YFSETQ. The CDR3 is CASSLRYGMNTEAFF. The CDR3 DNA reads TGCGCCAGCAGCTTGCGGTATGGGATGAACACTGAAGCTTTCTTT.

The rearrangement uses TRBV10-3 and TRBJ2-6, with no clear D. Per the germline V gene, CDR1 is ENHRY and CDR2 is SYGVKD. The CDR3 contains 16 residues. V was trimmed by 0 bases and J by 2 bases, leaving 8 bases between them. DNA of the CDR3: TGTGCCATCAGTGAGTCGTGGGCGGCTGGGGCCAACGTCCTGACTTTC. Translating it yields CAISESWAAGANVLTF.

CDR3 in DNA: TGCGCCAGCAGCTTGGACGGGAACCGGATCACCGGGGAGCTGTTTTTT. Translated, it gives CASSLDGNRITGELFF. The chain links TRBV5-1 to TRBJ2-2, with D perhaps TRBD2 (5 bases). CDR1 and CDR2 from the germline V gene are SGHRS and YFSETQ. Trimming cost V 0 bases and J 4 bases, with 13 bases left between them. CDR3 length equals 16 residues. Full variable domain (remainder filled in from reference TRBV5-1 and TRBJ2-2): KAGVTQTPRYLIKTRGQQVTLSCSPISGHRSVSWYQQTPGQGLQFLFEYFSETQRNKGNFPGRFSGRQFSNSRSEMNVSTLELGDSALYLCASSLDGNRITGELFFGEGSRLTVL.

The V and J genes are TRBV19 and TRBJ2-7; TRBD1 aligns across 7 bases. The CDR3 runs to 15 residues. Per germline, CDR1 LNHDA and CDR2 SQIVND (reference sequence). V lost 3 bases, J lost 5 bases, and 10 bases stayed unmatched. The CDR3 bases are TGTGCCAGTAGTATGGGATCAGGGGGATGGGACGAGCAGTACTTC. Translating it yields CASSMGSGGWDEQYF.

The chain couples TRBV6-1 to TRBJ2-3, with D possibly being TRBD2 (6 bases). This CDR3 is 15 amino acids long. The germline CDR1 and CDR2 sequences are MNHNS and SASEGT. V dropped 2 bases and J dropped 1 base, with 10 bases sitting between them. DNA of the CDR3: TGTGCCAGCAGTGAATGGCGGAGGGGCACAGATACGCAGTATTTT. It encodes CASSEWRRGTDTQYF.

J is TRBJ2-1 and V is TRBV6-1; tentatively, D is TRBD2 (5 bases). V dropped 8 bases and J dropped 3 bases, with 11 bases sitting between them. CDR3 length: 13 amino acids. Germline lookup yields CDR1 MNHNS and CDR2 SASEGT. In nucleotides, the CDR3 is TGTGCCAGCGGGCGGGTCCTCTACAATGAGCAGTTCTTC. Its protein product is CASGRVLYNEQFF.

The chain uses TRBV19 and TRBJ1-4, with 7 bases lining up with TRBD1. V dropped 5 bases and J dropped 0; count of bases not matched to a gene: 0. The germline CDR1 and CDR2 sequences are LNHDA and SQIVND (reference sequence). The CDR3 runs 14 residues. CDR3 protein: CASSQGATNEKLFF. Here the CDR3 DNA reads TGTGCCAGTAGTCAGGGGGCAACTAATGAAAAACTGTTTTTT.

The V and J genes are TRBV9 and TRBJ2-6; TRBD2 matches at 14 bases. Germline V lookup: CDR1 SGDLS, CDR2 YYNGEE. J was trimmed by 2 bases and V by 3 bases; bases with no gene match: 1. The CDR3 loop spans 17 amino acids. The CDR3 bases are TGTGCCAGCAGCGCGGGACTAGCGGGAGCTGGGGCCAACGTCCTGACTTTC. This sequence encodes CASSAGLAGAGANVLTF.

The chain carries TRBV27 and TRBJ2-3, with TRBD2 matching over 7 bases. CDR3 length: 13 amino acids. In germline, CDR1 is MNHEY, CDR2 SMNVEV (reference sequence). Trimming cost V 6 bases and J 3 bases; bases outside gene matches: 3. The CDR3 spells CASREAGTDTQYF. The CDR3 nucleotides are TGTGCCAGCAGGGAAGCGGGAACAGATACGCAGTATTTT.

The chain joins TRBV10-3 to TRBJ2-1; 8 bases line up with TRBD2. CDR3 size: 15 residues. Germline V gene sequence: CDR1 ENHRY, CDR2 SYGVKD. The J segment lost 3 bases and the V segment lost 6 bases, leaving 7 bases of the junction unmatched. The CDR3 DNA is TGTGCCATCAGCACATCGGGGGGGGACTACAATGAGCAGTTCTTC. Translation gives CAISTSGGDYNEQFF.